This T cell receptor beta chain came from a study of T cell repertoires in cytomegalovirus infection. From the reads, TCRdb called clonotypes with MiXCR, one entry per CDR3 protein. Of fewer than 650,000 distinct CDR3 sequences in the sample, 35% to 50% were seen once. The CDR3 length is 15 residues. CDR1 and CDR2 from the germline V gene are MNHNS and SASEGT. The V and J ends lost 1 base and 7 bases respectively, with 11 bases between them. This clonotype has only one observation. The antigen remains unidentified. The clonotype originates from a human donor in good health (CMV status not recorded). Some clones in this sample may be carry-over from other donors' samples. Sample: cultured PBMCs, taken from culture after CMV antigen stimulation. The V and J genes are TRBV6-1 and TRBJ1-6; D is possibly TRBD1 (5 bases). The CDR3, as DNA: TGTGCCAGCAGTGAAGGCGGGGACTGGAATTCACCCCTCCACTTT. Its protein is CASSEGGDWNSPLHF.